This T cell receptor (beta chain) is from a study of T cells expressing NK-cell markers. TCRdb re-called the 5' RACE reads, yielding one record per CDR3 amino acid sequence without DNA. The table lists 350,000 to 400,000 distinct CDR3 sequences. Germline V gene data show CDR1 as MNHEY and CDR2 as SMNVEV (reference sequence). This CDR3 spans 12 amino acids. This sequence was found in a woman between 50 and 59 years old in good health. The chain recombines TRBV27 with TRBJ2-3. The sequencing sample was made of blood T cells: a sorted CD56 or NKG2C T cell subset, CD4+ or CD8+ T cells, or bulk PBMC T cells (not recorded which). The CDR3 sequence is CASSPKQDTQYF.